One and the same sample provided the 24 T cell receptor beta chains below, sequenced in a study of cytomegalovirus exposure and HLA in healthy donors. Sequenced by immunoSEQ multiplex PCR; TCRdb stores in-frame clones only, minus some. In the table there are 150,000 to 200,000 clones, less than 90% of which are singletons. Input material: PBMCs. The receptors were sampled from a woman younger than 35 in good health and CMV-seronegative.

This chain links TRBV4-2 with TRBJ1-2; 8 bases are shared with TRBD1. The CDR3 extends over 14 amino acids. Germline V gives CDR1 LGHNA, CDR2 YNFKEQ. Trimming at V came to 0 bases and at J to 5 bases, leaving 2 bases not matched to a gene. CDR3 in amino acids: CASSQDGQGYGYTF. CDR3 nucleotide sequence: TGTGCCAGCAGCCAAGATGGACAGGGATATGGCTACACCTTC.

The chain combines TRBV6-1 with TRBJ2-7; 9 bases agree with TRBD2. The CDR3 loop spans 15 amino acids. V dropped 7 bases and J dropped 1; count of bases not matched to a gene: 8. CDR1 MNHNS and CDR2 SASEGT come from the germline V gene. Here the CDR3 DNA reads TGTGCCAGCACCCTTACTAGCGGGTCTTCCTACGAGCAGTACTTC. Its protein product is CASTLTSGSSYEQYF.

This chain connects TRBV13 to TRBJ2-3; TRBD2 matches at 13 bases. The CDR3 is 21 residues long. Germline V gives CDR1 PRHDT, CDR2 FYEKMQ (reference sequence). V dropped 0 bases and J dropped 3; count of bases not matched to a gene: 15. CDR3 in DNA: TGTGCCAGCAGCTTAGGACATGGACTAGCGGGAGAGGTGACGGTAACAGATACGCAGTATTTT. Encoded protein: CASSLGHGLAGEVTVTDTQYF.

The CDR3 DNA reads TGTGCCAGCAGTGAAGTCAGGGGGAGGCAAGAAAAACTGTTTTTT. Residues: CASSEVRGRQEKLFF. V and J are TRBV25-1 and TRBJ1-4, with TRBD1 identical over 7 bases. The CDR3 covers 15 residues. After removal of 2 bases from V and 8 bases from J, the junction contained 8 bases not matched to a gene. Germline values: CDR1 MGHDK, CDR2 SYGVNS.

This chain uses TRBV6-1 with TRBJ2-1; D gene uncertain. V was shortened by 2 bases and J by 6 bases, with 5 bases between the two germline ends. CDR1 and CDR2 from the germline V gene are MNHNS and SASEGT. The CDR3 extends over 12 amino acids. CDR3 residues: CASSESVNEQFF. CDR3 DNA sequence: TGTGCCAGCAGTGAATCAGTCAATGAGCAGTTCTTC.

The rearrangement uses TRBV2 and TRBJ2-6, with a possible D match to TRBD1 (5 bases). Germline V gene lookup returns CDR1 SNHLY and CDR2 FYNNEI. Between the trimmed V and J ends, which lost 7 bases and 0 bases, there was a span of 22 bases. The CDR3 is made up of 19 amino acids. The CDR3 DNA reads TGTGCCAGCAAATCGATCGCTAGGCAGGGATTCTCTGGGGCCAACGTCCTGACTTTC. As protein: CASKSIARQGFSGANVLTF.

The V and J genes are TRBV19 and TRBJ2-7, with D possibly being TRBD1 (5 bases). V was cut by 4 bases and J by 2 bases, with 18 bases left in between. The CDR3 runs to 16 residues. Germline-derived CDR1 and CDR2 are LNHDA and SQIVND (reference sequence). Here the CDR3 DNA reads TGTGCCAGTAGTAGGGGCTCCCAGGGTTTAACCTACGAGCAGTACTTC. Translated: CASSRGSQGLTYEQYF.

CDR3 nucleotide sequence: TGTGCCAGCAGCTTATCTAGCGGGAGGGGGGAGGAGACCCAGTACTTC. Protein product: CASSLSSGRGEETQYF. The chain recombines TRBV7-2 with TRBJ2-5; 12 positions agree with TRBD2. Germline CDR1 SGHTA, CDR2 FQGNSA. The V gene end was trimmed by 2 bases and the J gene end by 5 bases; junction bases not matched to a gene: 6. The CDR3 loop spans 16 amino acids.

In this sample, this clone turned up once. This chain uses TRBV4-1 with TRBJ2-7; no firm D call. The CDR3 contains 11 residues. With 1 base removed from V and 8 bases from J, the gap between germline ends came to 6 bases. Germline CDR1 reads MGHRA; CDR2 reads YSYEKL. CDR3: CASSQAQKQYF. Here the CDR3 DNA reads TGCGCCAGCAGCCAAGCACAGAAGCAGTACTTC.

Only one count was recorded for this clone. The V call is TRBV19, the J call TRBJ1-5; no clear D gene. The germline V gene encodes CDR1 LNHDA and CDR2 SQIVND (reference sequence). The V end lost 9 bases, the J end lost 1 base, and 13 bases lay between the germline ends. The CDR3 is 14 residues long. In DNA, the CDR3 is TGTGCCAGCGGGGAGTGGAGGAGCAATCAGCCCCAGCATTTT. Translated: CASGEWRSNQPQHF.

V gene TRBV4-1 combines with J gene TRBJ1-2; 10 bases agree with TRBD1. The CDR3 is 16 amino acids. The J segment lost 3 bases and the V segment lost 4 bases, leaving 8 bases of the junction unmatched. Germline-derived CDR1 and CDR2 are MGHRA and YSYEKL. The CDR3 sequence: CASSLTRQGAHYGYTF. In DNA form, the CDR3 reads TGCGCCAGCAGCCTTACTAGACAGGGGGCGCACTATGGCTACACCTTC.

The chain employs TRBV27 and TRBJ2-2; 8 bases map to TRBD2. There are 14 residues in the CDR3. Germline lookup yields CDR1 MNHEY and CDR2 SMNVEV (reference sequence). V gave up 5 bases and J gave up 7 bases; unmatched junction bases: 6. CDR3 DNA sequence: TGTGCCAGCAGTCCGCCCGGGGGGGGCGGGGAGCTGTTTTTT. It encodes CASSPPGGGGELFF.

V gene TRBV11-2 combines with J gene TRBJ2-1, with D uncertain. Trimming shortened V by 3 bases and J by 7 bases, and 10 bases separated the two germline ends. The germline gives CDR1 SGHAT, CDR2 FQNNGV. The CDR3 is 13 residues long. CDR3 loop: CASSFGSANEQFF. The CDR3 DNA sequence: TGTGCCAGCAGCTTCGGCAGCGCGAATGAGCAGTTCTTC.

The chain couples TRBV9 to TRBJ2-3; 7 bases match TRBD2. Looked up from germline, CDR1 is SGDLS and CDR2 is YYNGEE. The CDR3 has 18 residues. After removal of 0 bases from V and 4 bases from J, the junction contained 14 bases not matched to a gene. DNA of the CDR3: TGTGCCAGCAGCGTAGGTGGTCGGGCGGGGGTGAGGCCAGATACGCAGTATTTT. It codes for CASSVGGRAGVRPDTQYF.

In its sample, this clone was seen a few times. The chain joins TRBV6-1 to TRBJ1-6; D may be TRBD1 (6 bases). Germline CDR1 reads MNHNS; CDR2 reads SASEGT. CDR3 length: 12 amino acids. V lost 8 bases and J lost 4, with 6 bases in between. The CDR3 nucleotides are TGTGCCAGCGGGACATATAATTCACCCCTCCACTTT. Translation: CASGTYNSPLHF.

Concerning this clone itself: Other DNA sequences of this sample code for an identical CDR3. The gene calls are TRBV5-1 and TRBJ1-1, with D perhaps TRBD1 (5 bases). This CDR3 contains 15 residues. Trimming cost V 0 bases and J 4 bases, with 13 bases left between them. The germline V gene has CDR1 SGHRS and CDR2 YFSETQ. This CDR3 reads CASSLGQGGRTEAFF. For the CDR3, the DNA is TGCGCCAGCAGCTTGGGCCAGGGAGGTCGCACTGAAGCTTTCTTT.

As DNA, the CDR3 is TGTGCCAGCAGTGAAGATCTGGGGCTAGAGACCCAGTACTTC. Protein: CASSEDLGLETQYF. The V and J genes are TRBV25-1 and TRBJ2-5; D may be TRBD1 (5 bases). Germline CDR1 is MGHDK and CDR2 is SYGVNS. Trimming removed 2 bases at V and 4 bases at J, with 11 bases between. The CDR3 is made up of 14 amino acids.

This clone has only one observation. The V call is TRBV27, the J call TRBJ2-2, with D possibly being TRBD1 (6 bases). Germline V gene data show CDR1 as MNHEY and CDR2 as SMNVEV (reference sequence). The CDR3 loop spans 17 amino acids. V was cut by 7 bases and J by 1 base, with 19 bases left in between. In DNA form, the CDR3 reads TGTGCCAGCACAACATCGAGGGGCAGGGGGAACACCGGGGAGCTGTTTTTT. It specifies CASTTSRGRGNTGELFF.

The count of this clone is one. This chain uses TRBV18 with TRBJ2-7, with a tentative D call TRBD2 (5 bases). Germline loops: CDR1 KGHSH, CDR2 LQKENI. The CDR3 spans 13 residues. V was pared by 2 bases and J by 3 bases, with 8 bases between. CDR3 residues: CASSPSGNYEQYF. The DNA for the CDR3 is TGTGCCAGCTCACCATCGGGGAACTACGAGCAGTACTTC.

This chain links TRBV6-6 with TRBJ2-5, with D maybe TRBD2 (6 bases). CDR3 length equals 16 residues. The germline V and J ends were trimmed by 4 bases and 4 bases, with 19 bases remaining between them. Germline CDR1 is MNHNY and CDR2 is SVGAGI (reference sequence). This CDR3 reads CASSSTMTRLGETQYF. The CDR3 nucleotides read TGTGCCAGCAGTTCCACTATGACTAGGCTGGGAGAGACCCAGTACTTC.

The V and J genes are TRBV27 and TRBJ2-1; tentative D call: TRBD2 (5 bases). Trimming took 2 bases from V and 0 from J, leaving 11 bases between them. The CDR3 is 16 residues long. Germline CDR1 reads MNHEY; CDR2 reads SMNVEV (reference sequence). The CDR3 loop is CASSLRSGSSYNEQFF. The CDR3 nucleotides read TGTGCCAGCAGTTTAAGATCGGGGAGCTCCTACAATGAGCAGTTCTTC.

This chain uses TRBV2 with TRBJ1-1; a possible D gene is TRBD1 (5 bases). Germline V CDR1 and CDR2: SNHLY, FYNNEI. Trimming shortened V by 11 bases and J by 3 bases, and 10 bases separated the two germline ends. This CDR3 has 11 residues. CDR3 sequence (DNA): TGTGCCGGTTCACAGGACACTGAAGCTTTCTTT. As protein: CAGSQDTEAFF. Combining the CDR3 with reference TRBV2 and TRBJ1-1 gives the whole variable domain EPEVTQTPSHQVTQMGQEVILRCVPISNHLYFYWYRQILGQKVEFLVSFYNNEISEKSEIFDDQFSVERPDGSNFTLKIRSTKLEDSAMYFCAGSQDTEAFFGQGTRLTVV.

The chain carries TRBV19 and TRBJ1-1, with D possibly TRBD1 on 6 matching bases. The CDR3 is made up of 14 amino acids. CDR1 LNHDA and CDR2 SQIVND come from the germline V gene (reference sequence). Trimming pared 3 bases from V and 5 bases from J, leaving 13 bases between. The CDR3 DNA is TGTGCCAGTAGTATGGGGGGGGCGCGTACTGAAGCTTTCTTT. Protein sequence: CASSMGGARTEAFF.

The rearrangement links TRBV9 to TRBJ1-2, with D unresolved. V was trimmed by 0 bases and J by 5 bases, leaving 14 bases between them. The CDR3 covers 15 residues. Germline CDR1 is SGDLS and CDR2 is YYNGEE. The CDR3 DNA sequence: TGTGCCAGCAGCGTAGAAAACGGAGGAGCGTATGGCTACACCTTC. It specifies CASSVENGGAYGYTF. Supplemented by reference TRBV9 and TRBJ1-2, the full variable domain reads DSGVTQTPKHLITATGQRVTLRCSPRSGDLSVYWYQQSLDQGLQFLIQYYNGEERAKGNILERFSAQQFPDLHSELNLSSLELGDSALYFCASSVENGGAYGYTFGSGTRLTVV.